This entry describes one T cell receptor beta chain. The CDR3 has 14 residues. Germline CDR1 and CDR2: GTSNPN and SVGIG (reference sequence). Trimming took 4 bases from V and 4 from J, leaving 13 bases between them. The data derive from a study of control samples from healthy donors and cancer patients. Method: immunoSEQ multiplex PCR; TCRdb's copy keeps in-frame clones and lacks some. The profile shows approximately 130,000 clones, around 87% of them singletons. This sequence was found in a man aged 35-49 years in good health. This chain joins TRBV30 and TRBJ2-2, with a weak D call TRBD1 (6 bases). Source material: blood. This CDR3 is CAWNRDISTGELFF. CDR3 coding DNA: TGTGCCTGGAATCGGGACATAAGCACCGGGGAGCTGTTTTTT.